The 20 T cell receptor beta chains below all came from one sample that was sequenced in a study of OX40 agonist ivuxolimab in advanced cancers. Produced via immunoSEQ multiplex PCR; TCRdb's table is partial and in-frame only. The table has tens of thousands of clones, about 90% seen once. This material consisted of CD4+ or CD8+ T cells sorted from blood, taken in a trial of the OX40 agonist ivuxolimab. All receptors derive from an adult with an advanced solid tumor such as melanoma, head and neck, liver or kidney cancer.

This sequence joins TRBV27 and TRBJ1-1; D perhaps matches TRBD1 (5 bases). There are 18 residues in the CDR3. V was clipped by 2 bases and J by 5 bases, with 24 bases between them. CDR1 and CDR2 from the germline V gene are MNHEY and SMNVEV (reference sequence). In DNA, the CDR3 is TGTGCCAGCAGTTTAACTTCGGGGGGAGTCGGGGAAGGGACTGAAGCTTTCTTT. Protein: CASSLTSGGVGEGTEAFF.

V is TRBV27 and J is TRBJ1-2; D unresolved. This CDR3 is built from 13 residues. Germline assignment: CDR1 MNHEY and CDR2 SMNVEV (reference sequence). V shed 1 base and J shed 8 bases, with 11 bases lying between them. This CDR3 is CASSLYPSLGYTF. For the CDR3, the DNA is TGTGCCAGCAGTTTATACCCCAGTCTGGGCTACACCTTC.

The rearrangement links TRBV7-8 to TRBJ1-2; 9 bases align to TRBD1. Trimming at V came to 5 bases and at J to 0 bases, leaving 4 bases not matched to a gene. CDR3 size: 15 residues. From germline, CDR1 is SGHVS and CDR2 FQNEAQ. The CDR3 nucleotides are TGTGCCAGCAGCACCCGACAGGGGGCTAACTATGGCTACACCTTC. Its translation is CASSTRQGANYGYTF.

J is TRBJ1-2 and V is TRBV28, with D unresolved. CDR3 length equals 17 residues. Trimming cost V 4 bases and J 0 bases, with 18 bases left between them. The germline V gene has CDR1 MDHEN and CDR2 SYDVKM. This CDR3 is CASSSMAGPSANYGYTF. The CDR3 DNA is TGTGCCAGCAGTTCTATGGCCGGGCCGTCAGCTAACTATGGCTACACCTTC.

This sequence joins TRBV7-2 and TRBJ2-1, with D perhaps TRBD1 (6 bases). Trimming removed 2 bases at V and 7 bases at J, with 12 bases between. The germline V gene has CDR1 SGHTA and CDR2 FQGNSA. The CDR3 has 14 residues. The CDR3 is CASSLPGQWNEQFF. In DNA form, the CDR3 reads TGTGCCAGCAGCTTACCGGGACAATGGAATGAGCAGTTCTTC.

The V call is TRBV10-3, the J call TRBJ1-1, with D possibly TRBD1 on 5 matching bases. This CDR3 has 15 amino acids. Germline assignment: CDR1 ENHRY and CDR2 SYGVKD. Trimming removed 3 bases from V and 0 bases from J, with 11 bases in between. CDR3 loop: CAISERGRMNTEAFF. The CDR3 nucleotides are TGTGCCATCAGTGAACGGGGGAGAATGAACACTGAAGCTTTCTTT.

V usage is TRBV28 and J usage is TRBJ2-7; 8 bases map to TRBD1. CDR3 length: 12 amino acids. CDR1 is MDHEN, CDR2 SYDVKM, per germline. V was clipped by 4 bases and J by 6 bases; unmatched bases: 2. CDR3 sequence: CASSSRGLEQYF. In DNA form, the CDR3 reads TGTGCCAGCAGTTCCAGGGGGCTCGAGCAGTACTTC.

The V gene is TRBV5-1, the J gene TRBJ1-1; D is ambiguous. Trimming left V 5 bases short and J 6 bases short, with 14 bases between. In germline, CDR1 is SGHRS, CDR2 YFSETQ. The CDR3 contains 13 residues. The CDR3: CASRSGPESEAFF. DNA for the CDR3: TGCGCCAGCAGGAGCGGCCCGGAGTCTGAAGCTTTCTTT.

V and J are TRBV7-9 and TRBJ2-1, with 12 bases aligning to TRBD2. There are 18 residues in the CDR3. CDR1 and CDR2 from the germline V gene are SEHNR and FQNEAQ (reference sequence). V was clipped by 7 bases and J by 0 bases; unmatched bases: 10. CDR3 DNA: TGTGCCAGCACCCCCGGGACTAGCGGGTCCAACTCCTACAATGAGCAGTTCTTC. Residues: CASTPGTSGSNSYNEQFF.

The J gene is TRBJ1-4, the V gene TRBV4-3, with TRBD1 identical over 7 bases. This CDR3 has 16 amino acids. After removal of 1 base from V and 0 bases from J, the junction contained 2 bases not matched to a gene. Germline V gives CDR1 LGHNA, CDR2 YSLEER. Here the CDR3 reads CASSQGTGSTNEKLFF. DNA for the CDR3: TGCGCCAGCAGCCAAGGGACAGGCTCAACTAATGAAAAACTGTTTTTT.

This chain links TRBV30 with TRBJ2-2, with 7 bases lining up with TRBD2. The CDR3 contains 14 residues. The germline gives CDR1 GTSNPN, CDR2 SVGIG (reference sequence). V trimming: 3 bases; J trimming: 8 bases; junction bases outside the gene matches: 9. CDR3 sequence reads: CAWSRGLVRGELFF. CDR3 in DNA: TGTGCCTGGAGCAGAGGACTAGTGCGAGGGGAGCTGTTTTTT.

The CDR3 region is CASSLGLAGAYYEQYV. The CDR3 coding sequence is TGTGCCAGCAGCTTAGGTCTAGCGGGAGCCTACTACGAGCAGTACGTC. This chain connects TRBV5-4 to TRBJ2-7; TRBD2 matches 10 bases. Germline CDR1 and CDR2: SGHNT and YYREEE (reference sequence). V dropped 2 bases and J dropped 3; count of bases not matched to a gene: 8. The CDR3 spans 16 residues.

In DNA, the CDR3 is TGTGCCACACTTGGGGGCAGGGGTGAAAAACTGTTTTTT. Protein product: CATLGGRGEKLFF. V is TRBV2 and J is TRBJ1-4; TRBD1 is a possible D gene (6 bases). CDR3 length: 13 residues. Trimming shortened V by 10 bases and J by 7 bases, and 16 bases separated the two germline ends. Germline-derived CDR1 and CDR2 are SNHLY and FYNNEI.

V usage is TRBV7-2 and J usage is TRBJ2-5; TRBD1 matches at 11 bases. The CDR3 sequence is 14 residues long. Germline V gives CDR1 SGHTA, CDR2 FQGNSA. Losses at the gene ends were 7 bases for V and 4 bases for J; bases not matched to a gene: 5. This CDR3 is CASNRDRGGETQYF. CDR3 DNA: TGTGCCAGCAACCGGGACAGGGGGGGAGAGACCCAGTACTTC.

The chain recombines TRBV15 with TRBJ2-3; 11 nucleotides agree with TRBD1. The CDR3 length is 16 residues. Germline lookup yields CDR1 LNHNV and CDR2 YYDKDF (reference sequence). Unmatched junction bases numbered 12, after V lost 4 bases and J lost 9 bases. CDR3 in DNA: TGTGCCACCAGCATAACCGGGACAGGGGGGGCGGACACGCAGTATTTT. It specifies CATSITGTGGADTQYF.

On this clone itself: This sample also contains other DNA sequences that code for the same CDR3. The chain couples TRBV5-1 to TRBJ1-4; 8 bases agree with TRBD1. Germline V gene data show CDR1 as SGHRS and CDR2 as YFSETQ. The CDR3 has 14 residues. V trimming: 2 bases; J trimming: 7 bases; junction bases outside the gene matches: 4. CDR3 in DNA: TGCGCCAGCAGCTTAGACAGGGGCGGTGAAAAACTGTTTTTT. Residues: CASSLDRGGEKLFF.

The chain is built from TRBV7-2 and TRBJ1-5; D is unresolved. Germline values: CDR1 SGHTA, CDR2 FQGNSA. The CDR3 totals 16 residues. The V end was cut by 1 base, the J end by 1 base, with 11 bases between. The CDR3 protein is CASSLDGGGSNQPQHF. The CDR3, as DNA: TGTGCCAGCAGCTTAGACGGAGGAGGGAGCAATCAGCCCCAGCATTTT.

The chain's CDR3 is CASSIGGGTYEQYF. The CDR3 DNA reads as TGTGCCAGCAGCATTGGTGGGGGGACTTACGAGCAGTACTTC. The chain uses TRBV27 and TRBJ2-7; perhaps TRBD2 as D (6 bases). CDR1 MNHEY and CDR2 SMNVEV come from the germline V gene (reference sequence). V was shortened by 6 bases and J by 4 bases, with 16 bases between the two germline ends. This CDR3 is 14 amino acids long.

The rearrangement joins TRBV7-8 to TRBJ2-3; D is possibly TRBD1 (6 bases). Germline CDR1 SGHVS, CDR2 FQNEAQ. V shed 1 base and J shed 3 bases, with 8 bases lying between them. This CDR3 has 14 amino acids. CDR3 sequence: CASSLGTGTDTQYF. In DNA form, the CDR3 reads TGTGCCAGCAGCTTAGGTACAGGGACAGATACGCAGTATTTT.

V and J are TRBV11-3 and TRBJ2-2; 13 bases align to TRBD2. Germline values: CDR1 SGHNT, CDR2 YENEEA. With V trimmed by 6 bases and J by 6 bases, 7 bases remained unmatched. This CDR3 spans 16 amino acids. The CDR3 bases are TGTGCCAGCAGGTCACTAGCGGGAGGGCTCGCCGGGGAGCTGTTTTTT. Protein sequence: CASRSLAGGLAGELFF.